This T cell receptor (beta chain) was captured by sequencing in a study of identical twins. Notes on the study in general: Zero-insertion results could be subject to partial confounding by invariant MAIT and iNKT cells.

This clonotype was seen at least ten times. The antigen is unknown. TCRdb called the 5' RACE reads again in MiXCR, with one record for every CDR3 protein. The sample lists 690,000 or so distinct CDR3 sequences, roughly 6% seen once, with about 1.8% in the top ten. Healthy Caucasians provided all donations. This CDR3 spans 15 amino acids. CDR1 SGHTA and CDR2 FQGNSA come from the germline V gene. Trimming took off 2 bases at V and 11 bases at J, with 18 bases between the two ends. V usage is TRBV7-2 and J usage is TRBJ1-4, with D possibly TRBD1 on 6 matching bases. The sequence derives from a man between 18 and 35 years old in good health. Sequencing used naive T cells sorted from blood. CDR3 loop: CASSLYRTELGKLFF. The CDR3 DNA reads TGTGCCAGCAGCTTATATCGGACAGAGCTAGGGAAACTGTTTTTT.